Each of the 24 T cell receptor beta chains below was sequenced from the same sample in a study of PD-1 blockade in classical Hodgkin lymphoma. The repertoire was sequenced with immunoSEQ multiplex PCR; TCRdb's copy has only in-frame clones and lacks some. The sample includes 15,000 to 20,000 clones, approximately 80% seen only once; the top ten take around 22%. Noted time point: cycle 4 day 1 (C4D1), after 5 to 7 weeks of nivolumab. Each patient experienced a relapse that followed autologous stem cell transplantation, and brentuximab vedotin exposure varied. The sample consisted of peripheral blood mononuclear cells (PBMCs), taken before the fourth cycle of nivolumab. Every receptor here comes from a human donor with classical Hodgkin lymphoma.

This chain links TRBV14 with TRBJ2-1; 9 bases align to TRBD2. CDR1 and CDR2 from the germline V gene are SGHDN and FVKESK. The CDR3 runs to 15 residues. The V and J ends lost 4 bases and 4 bases, in that order; junction bases with no gene match: 5. CDR3 sequence reads: CASSPGLALYNEQFF. The CDR3 DNA reads TGTGCCAGCAGCCCGGGACTAGCCCTATACAATGAGCAGTTCTTC.

This chain joins TRBV19 and TRBJ1-1; D possibly corresponds to TRBD1 (5 bases). Trimming shortened V by 0 bases and J by 1 base, and 12 bases separated the two germline ends. The CDR3 contains 16 residues. CDR1 and CDR2 (germline): LNHDA, SQIVND (reference sequence). The DNA of the CDR3 is TGTGCCAGTAGTATAGATTGGAGGGGATCGAACACTGAAGCTTTCTTT. This gives the protein CASSIDWRGSNTEAFF.

This chain connects TRBV6-1 to TRBJ1-2; 7 bases line up with TRBD1. There are 13 residues in the CDR3. Germline loops: CDR1 MNHNS, CDR2 SASEGT. The V and J ends lost 4 bases and 9 bases, in that order; junction bases with no gene match: 8. The CDR3 spells CASSASGTARYTF. The CDR3 DNA reads TGTGCCAGCAGTGCCTCAGGGACAGCCCGCTACACCTTC.

This chain connects TRBV6-5 to TRBJ2-3, with D possibly TRBD2 on 5 matching bases. V lost 4 bases and J 3 bases, leaving 14 bases between the germline ends. Germline CDR1 and CDR2: MNHEY and SVGAGI. The CDR3 covers 15 residues. CDR3 protein: CASSSDIGGTDTQYF. The CDR3 nucleotides are TGTGCCAGCAGTTCTGACATCGGCGGGACAGATACGCAGTATTTT.

Only a few counts were recorded for this clone. This rearrangement joins TRBV28 to TRBJ2-1, with 7 positions matching TRBD1. There are 14 residues in the CDR3. CDR1 is MDHEN and CDR2 is SYDVKM in the germline V gene. V lost 5 bases and J lost 3; bases outside the gene matches: 4. The CDR3 sequence: CASSEGQDYNEQFF. For the CDR3, the DNA is TGTGCCAGCAGTGAAGGACAGGACTACAATGAGCAGTTCTTC.

This CDR3 reads CASSVGLVGNNEQFF. CDR3 coding DNA: TGTGCCAGCAGCGTCGGACTAGTCGGGAACAATGAGCAGTTCTTC. The chain recombines TRBV9 with TRBJ2-1; 7 nucleotides match TRBD2. V was pared by 2 bases and J by 5 bases, with 7 bases of the junction left unmatched. This CDR3 contains 15 residues. CDR1 is SGDLS and CDR2 is YYNGEE in the germline V gene.

The V and J genes are TRBV30 and TRBJ2-7, with 7 bases fitting TRBD1. Looked up from germline, CDR1 is GTSNPN and CDR2 is SVGIG (reference sequence). The CDR3 sequence is 13 residues long. Trimming took 0 bases from V and 3 from J; bases not matched to a gene: 2. The CDR3 DNA follows: TGTGCCTGGAGTGTGGACAGGAGCTACGAGCAGTACTTC. Encoded protein: CAWSVDRSYEQYF.

The V and J genes are TRBV27 and TRBJ1-1; no clear D gene. V was shortened by 3 bases and J by 0 bases, with 17 bases between the two germline ends. The CDR3 is 17 residues long. Germline-derived CDR1 and CDR2 are MNHEY and SMNVEV (reference sequence). CDR3 nucleotides: TGTGCCAGCAGTTTCGGCCCTCACCCTTCCATGAACACTGAAGCTTTCTTT. This gives the protein CASSFGPHPSMNTEAFF.

This chain connects TRBV7-9 to TRBJ1-4; D not resolved. CDR1 and CDR2 (germline): SEHNR, FQNEAQ (reference sequence). V was cut by 5 bases and J by 8 bases, with 9 bases left in between. The CDR3 has 12 residues. The CDR3: CASSPGGEKLFF. In DNA form, the CDR3 reads TGTGCCAGCAGCCCAGGAGGGGAAAAACTGTTTTTT.

The rearrangement links TRBV7-6 to TRBJ1-1; D is undetermined. The CDR3 is 12 amino acids. V lost 2 bases and J lost 8, with 9 bases in between. CDR1 and CDR2 (germline): SGHVS, FNYEAQ. CDR3 amino acids: CASSLPGREAFF. CDR3 sequence (DNA): TGTGCCAGCAGCTTACCGGGGAGAGAAGCTTTCTTT.

V usage is TRBV7-9 and J usage is TRBJ1-4; D uncertain. CDR3 size: 12 residues. V dropped 9 bases and J dropped 7 bases, with 12 bases sitting between them. Germline CDR1 and CDR2: SEHNR and FQNEAQ (reference sequence). The CDR3 protein is CASEMAPEKLFF. In DNA, the CDR3 is TGTGCCAGTGAAATGGCGCCTGAAAAACTGTTTTTT.

The rearrangement uses TRBV19 and TRBJ2-7, with 10 bases aligning to TRBD2. There are 16 residues in the CDR3. From germline, CDR1 is LNHDA and CDR2 SQIVND (reference sequence). After removal of 5 bases from V and 2 bases from J, the junction contained 9 bases not matched to a gene. The CDR3 is CASSLASGSGAYEQYF. The DNA of the CDR3 is TGTGCCAGTAGTTTGGCTAGCGGGAGTGGAGCCTACGAGCAGTACTTC.

V gene TRBV10-3 combines with J gene TRBJ2-1; D may correspond to TRBD1 or TRBD2 (5 bases each). The CDR3 covers 13 residues. V shed 6 bases and J shed 8 bases, with 14 bases lying between them. Germline CDR1 and CDR2: ENHRY and SYGVKD. The CDR3 spells CAIRPGPHDEQFF. The CDR3 DNA reads TGTGCCATCAGGCCGGGGCCGCACGATGAGCAGTTCTTC.

The gene calls are TRBV15 and TRBJ1-3; D unclear. Trimming left V 3 bases short and J 1 base short, with 4 bases between. From germline, CDR1 is LNHNV and CDR2 YYDKDF (reference sequence). The CDR3 runs 13 residues. The CDR3 sequence is CATSRKSGNTIYF. The CDR3 coding sequence is TGTGCCACCAGCAGGAAATCTGGAAACACCATATATTTT.

This sequence joins TRBV4-3 and TRBJ2-1; the D gene is possibly TRBD2 (5 bases). The CDR3 has 17 amino acids. V lost 4 bases and J lost 0, with 16 bases in between. The V gene's germline CDR1 is LGHNA and CDR2 YSLEER. The CDR3 is CASSPQADSSSYNEQFF. DNA of the CDR3: TGCGCCAGCAGCCCCCAAGCGGACTCCAGCTCCTACAATGAGCAGTTCTTC.

The chain has TRBV2 and TRBJ2-6, with a tentative D call TRBD2 (5 bases). Germline loops: CDR1 SNHLY, CDR2 FYNNEI. The CDR3 has 19 residues. V gave up 11 bases and J gave up 0 bases, with 26 bases separating them. In DNA, the CDR3 is TGTGCCTGCCAGCCTGGAGGCCTTACCGCATCCTCTGGGGCCAACGTCCTGACTTTC. Amino acids: CACQPGGLTASSGANVLTF.

This sequence joins TRBV9 and TRBJ2-3; D is tentatively TRBD1 or TRBD2 (5 bases each). The V gene lost 3 bases and the J gene lost 0 bases, with 14 bases spanning the gap. The germline V gene has CDR1 SGDLS and CDR2 YYNGEE. CDR3 length equals 16 residues. The chain's CDR3 is CASSAPGTPSTDTQYF. DNA of the CDR3: TGTGCCAGCAGCGCACCTGGGACCCCTAGCACAGATACGCAGTATTTT. The entire variable domain, with the rest obtained from reference TRBV9 and TRBJ2-3, is as follows: DSGVTQTPKHLITATGQRVTLRCSPRSGDLSVYWYQQSLDQGLQFLIQYYNGEERAKGNILERFSAQQFPDLHSELNLSSLELGDSALYFCASSAPGTPSTDTQYFGPGTRLTVL.

The V call is TRBV5-4, the J call TRBJ1-6; D call uncertain. Trimming left V 4 bases short and J 9 bases short, with 11 bases between. CDR3 length: 13 residues. The germline V gene encodes CDR1 SGHNT and CDR2 YYREEE (reference sequence). DNA for the CDR3: TGTGCCAGCAGCCCGCCCGGTTCTTCACCCCTCCACTTT. Its protein is CASSPPGSSPLHF.

The chain uses TRBV19 and TRBJ2-7; TRBD2 is a possible D gene (5 bases). Germline-derived CDR1 and CDR2 are LNHDA and SQIVND (reference sequence). Trimming shortened V by 6 bases and J by 2 bases, and 11 bases separated the two germline ends. CDR3 length: 13 residues. The chain's CDR3 is CASRGAGAYEQYF. The CDR3 DNA sequence: TGTGCCAGTAGGGGCGCCGGGGCCTACGAGCAGTACTTC.

This chain connects TRBV28 to TRBJ2-7, with a weak D call TRBD2 (7 bases). Deletions cut 3 bases from V and 5 bases from J, with 11 bases between. Per the germline V gene, CDR1 is MDHEN and CDR2 is SYDVKM. The CDR3 is made up of 13 amino acids. The CDR3 is CASSFGGQDEQYV. The CDR3 DNA reads as TGTGCCAGCAGTTTCGGGGGGCAGGACGAGCAGTACGTC.

The gene calls are TRBV7-9 and TRBJ2-2; weak D call: TRBD1 (5 bases). The germline V gene has CDR1 SEHNR and CDR2 FQNEAQ (reference sequence). The CDR3 covers 15 residues. V was cut by 5 bases and J by 4 bases, with 14 bases left in between. The CDR3 DNA sequence: TGTGCCAGCAGCGACAAAGGGGTTGTCACCGGGGAGCTGTTTTTT. It codes for CASSDKGVVTGELFF.

A remark on this clone: One base away lies a much larger clone, so this may be a sequencing read error. Additional DNA sequences in this sample encode the identical CDR3. The chain couples TRBV29-1 to TRBJ2-2; either TRBD1 or TRBD2 may supply D (6 bases each). The germline V gene has CDR1 SQVTM and CDR2 ANQGSEA. The CDR3 extends over 16 amino acids. CDR3 DNA sequence: TGCAGCGTGGAATCTACGACAGGCGCTCTTGGCGGGGAGTTGTTTTTT. This translates into CSVESTTGALGGELFF.

V usage is TRBV27 and J usage is TRBJ2-3, with D perhaps TRBD1 (5 bases). The germline V gene encodes CDR1 MNHEY and CDR2 SMNVEV (reference sequence). Deletions cut 5 bases from V and 2 bases from J, with 14 bases between. CDR3 length: 15 amino acids. DNA for the CDR3: TGTGCCAGCAGTAGAAGACAGAGTTACACAGATACGCAGTATTTT. It encodes CASSRRQSYTDTQYF.

V is TRBV5-1 and J is TRBJ1-1; 8 nucleotides align to TRBD1. The V gene end was trimmed by 4 bases and the J gene end by 4 bases; junction bases not matched to a gene: 6. CDR3 size: 14 residues. Germline CDR1 SGHRS, CDR2 YFSETQ. The CDR3 DNA follows: TGCGCCAGCAGCGCCGACAGGGGCGGCACTGAAGCTTTCTTT. This gives the protein CASSADRGGTEAFF.